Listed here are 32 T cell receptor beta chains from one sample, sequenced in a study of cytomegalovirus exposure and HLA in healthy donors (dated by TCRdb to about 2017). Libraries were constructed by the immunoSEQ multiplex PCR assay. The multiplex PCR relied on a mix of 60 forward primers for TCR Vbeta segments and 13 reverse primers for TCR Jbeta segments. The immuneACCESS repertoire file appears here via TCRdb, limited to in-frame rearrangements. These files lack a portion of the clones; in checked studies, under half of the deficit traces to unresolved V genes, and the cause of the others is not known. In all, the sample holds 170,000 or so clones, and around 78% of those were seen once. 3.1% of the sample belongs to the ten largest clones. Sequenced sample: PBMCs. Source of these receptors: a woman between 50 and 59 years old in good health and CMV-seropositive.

CDR3: CASSPKAGNTEAFF. CDR3 nucleotides: TGTGCCAGCAGTCCCAAAGCAGGAAACACTGAAGCTTTCTTT. The chain combines TRBV27 with TRBJ1-1; D is undetermined. V gave up 5 bases and J gave up 2 bases, with 12 bases separating them. The CDR3 extends over 14 amino acids. Germline V gives CDR1 MNHEY, CDR2 SMNVEV (reference sequence).

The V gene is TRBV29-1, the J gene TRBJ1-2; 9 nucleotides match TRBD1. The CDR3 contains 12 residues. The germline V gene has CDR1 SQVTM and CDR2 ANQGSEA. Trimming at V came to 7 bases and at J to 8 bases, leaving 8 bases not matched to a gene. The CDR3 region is CSATDRGSGYTF. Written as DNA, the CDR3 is TGCAGCGCAACCGACAGGGGGAGCGGCTACACCTTC.

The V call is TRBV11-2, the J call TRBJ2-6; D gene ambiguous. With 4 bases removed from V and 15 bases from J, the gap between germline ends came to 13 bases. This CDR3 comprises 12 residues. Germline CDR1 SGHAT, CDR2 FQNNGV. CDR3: CASSSGSGGLTF. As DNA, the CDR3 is TGTGCCAGCAGCTCTGGGTCCGGCGGCCTGACTTTC.

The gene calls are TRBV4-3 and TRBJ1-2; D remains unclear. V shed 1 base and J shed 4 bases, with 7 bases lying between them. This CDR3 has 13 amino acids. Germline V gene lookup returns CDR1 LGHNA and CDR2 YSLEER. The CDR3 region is CASSQGLRYGYTF. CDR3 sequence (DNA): TGCGCCAGCAGCCAAGGACTCCGCTATGGCTACACCTTC.

The CDR3, as DNA: TGTGCCAGCAGCCCTGGGACAGGCGCAGACTACGAGCAGTACTTC. This encodes CASSPGTGADYEQYF. The rearrangement uses TRBV7-3 and TRBJ2-7; 8 nucleotides agree with TRBD1. The CDR3 is 15 amino acids. Looked up from germline, CDR1 is SGHTA and CDR2 is FQGTGA. The junction had 9 bases not matched to a gene; V was cut back by 5 bases and J by 3 bases.

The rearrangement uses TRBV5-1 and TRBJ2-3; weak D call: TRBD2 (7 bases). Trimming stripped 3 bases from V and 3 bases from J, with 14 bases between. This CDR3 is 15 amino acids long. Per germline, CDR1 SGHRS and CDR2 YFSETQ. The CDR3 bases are TGCGCCAGCAGCTCGGCGGGGGCGATGACAGATACGCAGTATTTT. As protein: CASSSAGAMTDTQYF.

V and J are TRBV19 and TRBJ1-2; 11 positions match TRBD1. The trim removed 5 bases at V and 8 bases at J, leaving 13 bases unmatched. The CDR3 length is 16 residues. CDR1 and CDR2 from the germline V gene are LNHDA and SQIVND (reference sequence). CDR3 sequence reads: CASSSYWTGGENGYTF. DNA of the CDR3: TGTGCCAGTAGTTCCTATTGGACAGGGGGCGAAAACGGCTACACCTTC. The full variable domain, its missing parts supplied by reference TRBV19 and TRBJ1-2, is DGGITQSPKYLFRKEGQNVTLSCEQNLNHDAMYWYRQDPGQGLRLIYYSQIVNDFQKGDIAEGYSVSREKKESFPLTVTSAQKNPTAFYLCASSSYWTGGENGYTFGSGTRLTVV.

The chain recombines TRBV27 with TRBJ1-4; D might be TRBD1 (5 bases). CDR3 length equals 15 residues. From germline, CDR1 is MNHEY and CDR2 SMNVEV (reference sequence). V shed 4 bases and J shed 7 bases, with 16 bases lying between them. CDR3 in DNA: TGTGCCAGCAGTTCCCACAAAGGTACAGGTGAAAAACTGTTTTTT. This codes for CASSSHKGTGEKLFF. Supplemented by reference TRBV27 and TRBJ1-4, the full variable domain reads EAQVTQNPRYLITVTGKKLTVTCSQNMNHEYMSWYRQDPGLGLRQIYYSMNVEVTDKGDVPEGYKVSRKEKRNFPLILESPSPNQTSLYFCASSSHKGTGEKLFFGSGTQLSVL.

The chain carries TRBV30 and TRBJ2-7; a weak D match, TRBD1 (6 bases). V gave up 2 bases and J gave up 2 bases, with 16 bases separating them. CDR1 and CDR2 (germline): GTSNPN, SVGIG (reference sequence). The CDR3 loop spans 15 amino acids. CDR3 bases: TGTGCCTGGAGTAGGACAGCACCCAAGACCTACGAGCAGTACTTC. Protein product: CAWSRTAPKTYEQYF.

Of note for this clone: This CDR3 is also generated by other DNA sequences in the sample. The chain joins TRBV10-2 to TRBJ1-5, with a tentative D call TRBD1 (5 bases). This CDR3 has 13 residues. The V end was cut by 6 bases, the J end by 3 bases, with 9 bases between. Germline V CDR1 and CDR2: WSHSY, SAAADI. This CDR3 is CASSGGYNQPQHF. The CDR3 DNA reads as TGCGCCAGCAGCGGGGGATACAATCAGCCCCAGCATTTT.

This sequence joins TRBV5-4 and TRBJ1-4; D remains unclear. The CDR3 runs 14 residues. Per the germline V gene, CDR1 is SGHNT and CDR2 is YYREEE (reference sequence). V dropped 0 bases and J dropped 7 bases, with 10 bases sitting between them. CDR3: CASSLAGRGEKLFF. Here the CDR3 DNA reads TGTGCCAGCAGCTTGGCGGGGAGAGGTGAAAAACTGTTTTTT. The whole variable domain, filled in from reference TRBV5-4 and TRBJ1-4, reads ETGVTQSPTHLIKTRGQQVTLRCSSQSGHNTVSWYQQALGQGPQFIFQYYREEENGRGNFPPRFSGLQFPNYSSELNVNALELDDSALYLCASSLAGRGEKLFFGSGTQLSVL.

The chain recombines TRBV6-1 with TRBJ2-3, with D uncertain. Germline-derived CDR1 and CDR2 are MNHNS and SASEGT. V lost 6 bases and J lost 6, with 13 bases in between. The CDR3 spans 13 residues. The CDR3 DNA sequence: TGTGCCAGCAGAGGCTTTGGGCAGGATACGCAGTATTTT. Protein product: CASRGFGQDTQYF.

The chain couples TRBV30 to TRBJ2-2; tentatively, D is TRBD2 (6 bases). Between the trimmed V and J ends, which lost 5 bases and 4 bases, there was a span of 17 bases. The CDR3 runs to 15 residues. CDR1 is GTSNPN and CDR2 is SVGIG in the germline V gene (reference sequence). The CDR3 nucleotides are TGTGCCTGGGAGCGGGCCGCTGACCCCACCGGGGAGCTGTTTTTT. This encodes CAWERAADPTGELFF.

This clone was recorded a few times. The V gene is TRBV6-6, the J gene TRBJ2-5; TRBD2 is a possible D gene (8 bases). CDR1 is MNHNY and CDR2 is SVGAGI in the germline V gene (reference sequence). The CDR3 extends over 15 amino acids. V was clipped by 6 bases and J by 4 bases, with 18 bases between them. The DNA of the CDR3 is TGTGCCAGCAGCGATCACAGGGGACTAGGAGAGACCCAGTACTTC. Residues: CASSDHRGLGETQYF.

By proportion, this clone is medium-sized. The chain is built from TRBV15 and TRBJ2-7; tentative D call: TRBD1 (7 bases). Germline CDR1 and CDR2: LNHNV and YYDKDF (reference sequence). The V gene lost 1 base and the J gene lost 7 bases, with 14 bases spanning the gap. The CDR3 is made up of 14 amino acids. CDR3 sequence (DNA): TGTGCCACCAGCAGAGGACAGGGAGGTAGGGAGCAGTACTTC. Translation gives CATSRGQGGREQYF.

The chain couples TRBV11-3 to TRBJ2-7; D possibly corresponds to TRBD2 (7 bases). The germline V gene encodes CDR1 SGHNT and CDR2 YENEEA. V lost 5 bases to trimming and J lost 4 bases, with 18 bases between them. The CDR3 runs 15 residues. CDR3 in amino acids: CASSHLGGEKYEQYF. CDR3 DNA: TGTGCCAGCAGCCATTTAGGGGGGGAGAAATACGAGCAGTACTTC.

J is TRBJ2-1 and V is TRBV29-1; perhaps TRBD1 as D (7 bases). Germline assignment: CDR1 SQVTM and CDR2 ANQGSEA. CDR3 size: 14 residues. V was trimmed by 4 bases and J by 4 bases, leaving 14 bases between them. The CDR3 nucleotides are TGCAGCGTTGGCCAGGGGGGCACGTACAATGAGCAGTTCTTC. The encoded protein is CSVGQGGTYNEQFF.

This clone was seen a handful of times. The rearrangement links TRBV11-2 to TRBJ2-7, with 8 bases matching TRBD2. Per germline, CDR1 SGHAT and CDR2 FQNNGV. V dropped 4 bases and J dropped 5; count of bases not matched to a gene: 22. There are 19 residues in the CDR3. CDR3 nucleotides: TGTGCCAGCAGCTCTTTACGGGGGGGGACCGGGACTGAGAGGCACGAGCAGTACTTC. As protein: CASSSLRGGTGTERHEQYF.

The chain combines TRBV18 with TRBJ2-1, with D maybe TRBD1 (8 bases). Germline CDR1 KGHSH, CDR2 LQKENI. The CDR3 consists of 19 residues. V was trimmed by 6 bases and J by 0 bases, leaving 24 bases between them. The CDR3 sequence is CASSPTGEGLWLSYNEQFF. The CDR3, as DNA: TGTGCCAGCTCCCCGACAGGGGAGGGATTGTGGCTCTCCTACAATGAGCAGTTCTTC.

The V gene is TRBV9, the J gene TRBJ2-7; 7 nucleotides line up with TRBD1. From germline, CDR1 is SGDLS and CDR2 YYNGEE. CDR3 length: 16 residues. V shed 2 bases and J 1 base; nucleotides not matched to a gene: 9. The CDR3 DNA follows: TGTGCCAGCAGCGTGGGGACCGGGACAGTATCCTACGAGCAGTACTTC. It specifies CASSVGTGTVSYEQYF.

The CDR3 bases are TGTGCCAGCAGTTCACCGGCTAGCGGGGGGGAAGAGACCCAGTACTTC. Translating it yields CASSSPASGGEETQYF. The chain employs TRBV6-5 and TRBJ2-5, with 12 bases that match TRBD2. The CDR3 runs to 16 residues. CDR1 MNHEY and CDR2 SVGAGI come from the germline V gene. Trimming took 4 bases from V and 3 from J; bases not matched to a gene: 6.

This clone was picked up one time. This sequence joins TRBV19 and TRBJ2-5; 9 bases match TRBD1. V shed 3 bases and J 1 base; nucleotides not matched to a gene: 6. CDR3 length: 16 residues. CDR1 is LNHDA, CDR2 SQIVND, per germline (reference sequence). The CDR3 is CASSITGTGRQETQYF. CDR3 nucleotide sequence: TGTGCCAGTAGTATTACCGGGACAGGGCGCCAAGAGACCCAGTACTTC.

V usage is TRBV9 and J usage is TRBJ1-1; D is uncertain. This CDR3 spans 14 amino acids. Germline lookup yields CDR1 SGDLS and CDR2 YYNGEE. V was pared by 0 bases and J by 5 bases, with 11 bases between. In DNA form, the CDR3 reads TGTGCCAGCAGCGTAGATCTTCTCAGGACTGAAGCTTTCTTT. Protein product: CASSVDLLRTEAFF.

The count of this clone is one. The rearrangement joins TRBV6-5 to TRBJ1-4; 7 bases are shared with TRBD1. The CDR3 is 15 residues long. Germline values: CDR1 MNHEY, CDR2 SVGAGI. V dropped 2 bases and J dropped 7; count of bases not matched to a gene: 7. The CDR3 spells CASSYGGQRSEKLFF. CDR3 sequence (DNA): TGTGCCAGCAGTTACGGGGGACAGCGAAGTGAAAAACTGTTTTTT.

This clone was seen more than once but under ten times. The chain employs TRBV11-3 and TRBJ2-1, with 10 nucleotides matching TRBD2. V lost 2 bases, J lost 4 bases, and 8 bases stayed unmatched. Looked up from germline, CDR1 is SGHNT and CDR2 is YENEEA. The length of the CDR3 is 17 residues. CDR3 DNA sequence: TGTGCCAGCAGCTTATTTGCTCTAGCGGGGGCATACAATGAGCAGTTCTTC. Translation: CASSLFALAGAYNEQFF.

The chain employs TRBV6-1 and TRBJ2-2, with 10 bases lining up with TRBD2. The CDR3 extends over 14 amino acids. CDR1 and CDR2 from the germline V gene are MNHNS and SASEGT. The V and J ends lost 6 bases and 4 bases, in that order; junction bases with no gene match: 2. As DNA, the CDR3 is TGTGCCAGCAGACTAGCGGGACCCACCGGGGAGCTGTTTTTT. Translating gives CASRLAGPTGELFF.

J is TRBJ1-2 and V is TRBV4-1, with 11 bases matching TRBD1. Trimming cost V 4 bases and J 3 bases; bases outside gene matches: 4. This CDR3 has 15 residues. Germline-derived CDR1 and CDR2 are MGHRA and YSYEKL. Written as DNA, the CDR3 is TGCGCCAGCAGCCCCGGACAGGGGGCTTACTATGGCTACACCTTC. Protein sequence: CASSPGQGAYYGYTF.

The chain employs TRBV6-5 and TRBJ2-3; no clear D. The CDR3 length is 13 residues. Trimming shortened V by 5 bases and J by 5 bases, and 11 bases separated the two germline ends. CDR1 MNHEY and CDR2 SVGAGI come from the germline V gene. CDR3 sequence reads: CASSAPEKDTQYF. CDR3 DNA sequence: TGTGCCAGCAGTGCCCCCGAGAAAGATACGCAGTATTTT.

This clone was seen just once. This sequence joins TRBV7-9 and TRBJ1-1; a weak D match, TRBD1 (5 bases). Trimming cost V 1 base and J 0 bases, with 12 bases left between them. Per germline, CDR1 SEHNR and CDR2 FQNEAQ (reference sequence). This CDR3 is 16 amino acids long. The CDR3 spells CASSLEVGGMNTEAFF. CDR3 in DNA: TGTGCCAGCAGCTTAGAAGTCGGGGGGATGAACACTGAAGCTTTCTTT. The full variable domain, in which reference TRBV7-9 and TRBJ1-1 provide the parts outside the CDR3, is DTGVSQNPRHKITKRGQNVTFRCDPISEHNRLYWYRQTLGQGPEFLTYFQNEAQLEKSRLLSDRFSAERPKGSFSTLEIQRTEQGDSAMYLCASSLEVGGMNTEAFFGQGTRLTVV.

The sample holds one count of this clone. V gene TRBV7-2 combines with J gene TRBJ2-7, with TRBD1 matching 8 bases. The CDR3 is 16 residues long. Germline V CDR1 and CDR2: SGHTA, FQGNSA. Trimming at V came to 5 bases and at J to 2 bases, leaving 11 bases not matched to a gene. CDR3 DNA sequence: TGTGCCAGCAGCCCTAGGGTAGGGGACAGGACCTACGAGCAGTACTTC. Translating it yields CASSPRVGDRTYEQYF.

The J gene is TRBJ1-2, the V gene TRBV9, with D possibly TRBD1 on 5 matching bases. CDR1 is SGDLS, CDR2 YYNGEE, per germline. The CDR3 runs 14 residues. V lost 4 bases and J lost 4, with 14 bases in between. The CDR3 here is CASSPDGGIYGYTF. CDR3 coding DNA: TGTGCCAGCAGCCCGGACGGGGGGATCTATGGCTACACCTTC.

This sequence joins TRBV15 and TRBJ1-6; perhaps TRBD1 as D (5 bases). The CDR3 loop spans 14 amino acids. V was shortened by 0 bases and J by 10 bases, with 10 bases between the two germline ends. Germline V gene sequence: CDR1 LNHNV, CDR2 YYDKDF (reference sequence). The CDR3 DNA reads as TGTGCCACCAGCAGAGATCGGGACTACTCACCCCTCCACTTT. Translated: CATSRDRDYSPLHF.